Below, one TCR beta chain is given with its context. The antigen remains unidentified. These data belong to a study of cytomegalovirus exposure and HLA in healthy donors. V lost 1 base and J 3 bases, leaving 12 bases between the germline ends. This CDR3 has 16 amino acids. In germline, CDR1 is LGHNA, CDR2 YNFKEQ. Study results and caveats: Altogether, around 160 TCR beta chains were recorded as cytomegalovirus-associated. The authors confirmed in vitro that three CMV-associated chains were specific for CMV antigens. Reports described diagnosis of cytomegalovirus status by the classifier as highly specific and sensitive. In a later analysis, TCR association rates varied by HLA locus: DRB1 most, HLA-C fewest.

The PCR used 60 Vbeta and 13 Jbeta primers. Only in-frame clones appear in the TCRdb table, and some are missing; sequencing was by immunoSEQ multiplex PCR. The table has 150,000 or so clones, around 79% seen once; the top ten hold about 0.93%. The TCR sequence derives from a woman in her 50s in good health and CMV-seropositive. This chain connects TRBV4-2 to TRBJ2-2, with D possibly matching TRBD2 (5 bases). Sequencing used PBMCs. CDR3 bases: TGTGCCAGCAGCCAAGCAGTCCTGCGGGACACCGGGGAGCTGTTTTTT. Translating it yields CASSQAVLRDTGELFF.